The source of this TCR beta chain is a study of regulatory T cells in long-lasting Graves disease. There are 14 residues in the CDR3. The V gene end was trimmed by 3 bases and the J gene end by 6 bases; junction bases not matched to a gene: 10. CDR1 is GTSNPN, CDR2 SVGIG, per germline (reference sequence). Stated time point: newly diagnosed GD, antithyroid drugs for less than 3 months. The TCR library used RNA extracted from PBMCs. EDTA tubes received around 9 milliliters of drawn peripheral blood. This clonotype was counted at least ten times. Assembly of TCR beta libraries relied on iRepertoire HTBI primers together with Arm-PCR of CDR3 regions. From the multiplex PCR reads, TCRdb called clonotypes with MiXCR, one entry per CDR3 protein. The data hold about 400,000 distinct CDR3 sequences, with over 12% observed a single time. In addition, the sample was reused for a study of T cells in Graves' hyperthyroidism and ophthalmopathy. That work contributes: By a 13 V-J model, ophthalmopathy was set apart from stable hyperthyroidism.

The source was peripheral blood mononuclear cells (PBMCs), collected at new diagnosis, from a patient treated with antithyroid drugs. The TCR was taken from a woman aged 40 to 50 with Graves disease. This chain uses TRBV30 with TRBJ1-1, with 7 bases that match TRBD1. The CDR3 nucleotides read TGTGCCTGGAGCCGAGGTCACAGGGGCGCTGAAGCTTTCTTT. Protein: CAWSRGHRGAEAFF.